Presented here are 9 T cell receptor beta chains from one specimen sequenced in a study of T-cell reconstitution after alpha-beta-depleted transplantation in children. As it was prepared, the TCRbeta library received unique molecular identifiers. TCRdb itself ran the PCR reads through MiXCR, one entry per CDR3 protein. The sample lists over 550,000 distinct CDR3 sequences, approximately 10% occurring once. The specimen comprised PBMCs from the stem cell graft donor, sampled from the stem cell graft. The receptors come from a human donor who donated a stem cell graft to a child with acute myeloid leukemia.

This clonotype showed up many times. The chain uses TRBV20-1 and TRBJ2-1, with 8 bases lining up with TRBD2. This CDR3 contains 12 residues. The trim removed 3 bases at V and 6 bases at J, leaving 1 base unmatched. Germline CDR1 is DFQATT and CDR2 is SNEGSKA (reference sequence). This CDR3 reads CSASGRANEQFF. CDR3 coding DNA: TGCAGTGCTAGCGGGAGGGCCAATGAGCAGTTCTTC.

In its sample, this clonotype was seen many times. The chain employs TRBV10-3 and TRBJ1-6; possibly TRBD1 for D (5 bases). V shed 0 bases and J shed 8 bases, with 11 bases lying between them. Germline V gene lookup returns CDR1 ENHRY and CDR2 SYGVKD. The CDR3 sequence is 15 residues long. The CDR3 reads CAISESAGGDSPLHF. The CDR3 nucleotides read TGTGCCATCAGTGAGTCTGCGGGGGGAGATTCACCCCTCCACTTT.

The chain employs TRBV9 and TRBJ2-1; 11 bases are a match to TRBD2. Trimming took 0 bases from V and 0 from J; bases not matched to a gene: 2. The CDR3 consists of 17 residues. From germline, CDR1 is SGDLS and CDR2 YYNGEE. This chain's CDR3 is CASSVGLAGRSYNEQFF. The DNA of the CDR3 is TGTGCCAGCAGCGTAGGACTAGCGGGGCGCTCCTACAATGAGCAGTTCTTC.

At least ten counts were recorded for this clonotype. The V call is TRBV28, the J call TRBJ1-3; a possible D gene is TRBD1 (6 bases). The germline V gene encodes CDR1 MDHEN and CDR2 SYDVKM. CDR3 length equals 15 residues. The ends were cut back, 0 bases at V and 0 bases at J, with 6 bases in the middle. The CDR3 is CASSLWTGSGNTIYF. The CDR3 bases are TGTGCCAGCAGTTTATGGACAGGCTCTGGAAACACCATATATTTT.

In this sample, this clonotype turned up many times. Here the CDR3 reads CASSPLVDGYTF. The CDR3 region has the DNA TGTGCCAGCAGCCCCCTTGTGGATGGCTACACCTTC. The chain is built from TRBV12-3 or TRBV12-4 and TRBJ1-2; no firm D call. The V and J ends lost 6 bases and 6 bases respectively, with 11 bases between them. CDR3 length: 12 amino acids.

The chain is built from TRBV6-5 and TRBJ2-7; 7 nucleotides agree with TRBD1. Germline trimming cut 2 bases from V and 2 bases from J; bases unmatched to any gene: 3. CDR1 and CDR2 from the germline V gene are MNHEY and SVGAGI. CDR3 size: 14 residues. Here the CDR3 reads CASSYDRATYEQYF. Written as DNA, the CDR3 is TGTGCCAGCAGTTACGACAGGGCCACCTACGAGCAGTACTTC.

This clonotype was observed many times. The chain carries TRBV20-1 and TRBJ1-4, with D maybe TRBD1 (6 bases). V was clipped by 6 bases and J by 5 bases, with 16 bases between them. This CDR3 is built from 14 residues. The germline V gene has CDR1 DFQATT and CDR2 SNEGSKA (reference sequence). CDR3: CSAVFGTYNEKLFF. The CDR3 DNA sequence: TGCAGTGCCGTTTTTGGGACATACAATGAAAAACTGTTTTTT.

The chain couples TRBV15 to TRBJ2-1; TRBD2 agrees at 10 bases. V dropped 0 bases and J dropped 5; count of bases not matched to a gene: 4. The germline V gene has CDR1 LNHNV and CDR2 YYDKDF (reference sequence). This CDR3 has 16 residues. CDR3 sequence reads: CATSRELAGADNEQFF. The CDR3 nucleotides are TGTGCCACCAGCAGAGAGCTAGCGGGAGCGGACAATGAGCAGTTCTTC.

The chain uses TRBV18 and TRBJ1-3; 10 nucleotides line up with TRBD1. Germline V gives CDR1 KGHSH, CDR2 LQKENI. Trimming removed 1 base from V and 4 bases from J; junction bases left unmatched: 4. This CDR3 has 16 residues. CDR3 DNA: TGTGCCAGCTCACCACTTGACAGGGGGCGAGGAAACACCATATATTTT. The encoded protein is CASSPLDRGRGNTIYF. Full variable domain (outside the CDR3, taken from reference TRBV18 and TRBJ1-3): NAGVMQNPRHLVRRRGQEARLRCSPMKGHSHVYWYRQLPEEGLKFMVYLQKENIIDESGMPKERFSAEFPKEGPSILRIQQVVRGDSAAYFCASSPLDRGRGNTIYFGEGSWLTVV.